Presented here are 19 T cell receptor beta chains from one specimen sequenced in a study of OX40 agonist ivuxolimab in advanced cancers. Some clones are missing from TCRdb's copy, which holds only in-frame ones; the method was immunoSEQ multiplex PCR. The sample carries about 81,000 clones, 80% to 90% recorded once. The sequencing used CD4+ or CD8+ T cells sorted from blood, collected in a trial of the OX40 agonist ivuxolimab. These receptor sequences come from an adult with an advanced solid tumor such as melanoma, head and neck, liver or kidney cancer.

The CDR3 protein is CASSDQTRLSTDTQYF. CDR3 nucleotides: TGTGCCAGCAGTGATCAGACGAGATTGAGCACAGATACGCAGTATTTT. The chain couples TRBV6-1 to TRBJ2-3, with D hard to call. Germline CDR1 reads MNHNS; CDR2 reads SASEGT. V was cut by 3 bases and J by 0 bases, with 13 bases left in between. The CDR3 spans 16 residues.

The chain carries TRBV7-7 and TRBJ2-7, with D tentatively TRBD2 (7 bases). This CDR3 has 13 residues. Germline V gives CDR1 SSHAT, CDR2 FNYEAQ (reference sequence). CDR3 coding DNA: TGTGCTGGGGGGGAGAGACAGGCGGACGAGCAGTACGTC. Translation: CAGGERQADEQYV.

This chain links TRBV28 with TRBJ2-4, with 11 nucleotides matching TRBD1. The J segment lost 8 bases and the V segment lost 2 bases, leaving 8 bases of the junction unmatched. CDR1 and CDR2 from the germline V gene are MDHEN and SYDVKM. The CDR3 sequence is 16 residues long. The CDR3 loop reads CASSLRTGGAEDIQYF. Written as DNA, the CDR3 is TGTGCCAGCAGTTTAAGGACAGGGGGCGCTGAGGACATTCAGTACTTC.

This clone has a handful of counts. The chain employs TRBV6-1 and TRBJ2-5; D possibly matches TRBD1 or TRBD2 (5 bases each). Germline V gene data show CDR1 as MNHNS and CDR2 as SASEGT. The CDR3 loop spans 19 amino acids. Trimming removed 3 bases at V and 8 bases at J, with 31 bases between. The CDR3 region is CASSEPQGDAAIIRKTQYF. The CDR3 nucleotides are TGTGCCAGCAGTGAGCCTCAAGGGGACGCGGCGATCATAAGGAAAACCCAGTACTTC.

This rearrangement joins TRBV4-2 to TRBJ2-1, with 8 bases lining up with TRBD2. CDR1 and CDR2 from the germline V gene are LGHNA and YNFKEQ. The CDR3 has 16 amino acids. The junction had 5 bases not matched to a gene; V was cut back by 0 bases and J by 4 bases. In DNA form, the CDR3 reads TGTGCCAGCAGCCAAGATGGGGGGACTAGTTACAATGAGCAGTTCTTC. Translating it yields CASSQDGGTSYNEQFF.

This rearrangement joins TRBV11-2 to TRBJ2-7; D call uncertain. Trimming removed 1 base from V and 3 bases from J, with 16 bases in between. Per the germline V gene, CDR1 is SGHAT and CDR2 is FQNNGV. The CDR3 covers 16 residues. The CDR3 here is CASSLGSLAENYEQYF. CDR3 coding DNA: TGTGCCAGCAGCTTAGGTAGTTTGGCAGAGAACTACGAGCAGTACTTC.

This chain links TRBV7-2 with TRBJ2-5; weak D call: TRBD2 (6 bases). The CDR3 totals 15 residues. Germline V gene sequence: CDR1 SGHTA, CDR2 FQGNSA. The V gene lost 4 bases and the J gene lost 1 base, with 13 bases spanning the gap. The CDR3, as DNA: TGTGCCAGCAGCTCCGACGGGAGCGGCCAAGAGACCCAGTACTTC. It codes for CASSSDGSGQETQYF. Drawing the rest from reference TRBV7-2 and TRBJ2-5, the complete variable domain is GAGVSQSPSNKVTEKGKDVELRCDPISGHTALYWYRQSLGQGLEFLIYFQGNSAPDKSGLPSDRFSAERTGGSVSTLTIQRTQQEDSAVYLCASSSDGSGQETQYFGPGTRLLVL.

The chain employs TRBV11-2 and TRBJ2-3; D may correspond to TRBD1 or TRBD2 (6 bases each). V lost 5 bases and J lost 4, with 16 bases in between. The CDR3 is made up of 15 amino acids. Germline V gene sequence: CDR1 SGHAT, CDR2 FQNNGV. The CDR3 is CASSPRLGGADTQYF. CDR3 nucleotides: TGTGCCAGCAGCCCCCGCCTCGGGGGCGCAGATACGCAGTATTTT.

The rearrangement links TRBV27 to TRBJ2-1; 7 bases match TRBD1. The germline V gene has CDR1 MNHEY and CDR2 SMNVEV (reference sequence). The CDR3 is made up of 16 amino acids. J lost 7 bases, V lost 5 bases, and 14 bases had no gene match. The CDR3 nucleotides are TGTGCCAGCAGTCCCCGAGGGGGCTATGGAAGGAATGAGCAGTTCTTC. Its protein is CASSPRGGYGRNEQFF.

V is TRBV6-5 and J is TRBJ2-2; 9 bases match TRBD1. V was pared by 4 bases and J by 5 bases, with 5 bases of the junction left unmatched. The CDR3 totals 15 residues. Germline V gene data show CDR1 as MNHEY and CDR2 as SVGAGI. CDR3 region: CASSLGQGGTGELFF. Written as DNA, the CDR3 is TGTGCCAGCAGTTTGGGACAGGGAGGGACCGGGGAGCTGTTTTTT.

The chain combines TRBV6-1 with TRBJ2-7; unclear D gene. This CDR3 contains 13 residues. Trimming pared 3 bases from V and 0 bases from J, leaving 6 bases between. Germline assignment: CDR1 MNHNS and CDR2 SASEGT. DNA of the CDR3: TGTGCCAGCAGTGAGAGCTTCTCCTACGAGCAGTACGTC. Translation gives CASSESFSYEQYV.

The chain is built from TRBV5-1 and TRBJ2-5; 7 positions agree with TRBD1. Per the germline V gene, CDR1 is SGHRS and CDR2 is YFSETQ. This CDR3 region has 15 residues. V dropped 7 bases and J dropped 0; count of bases not matched to a gene: 9. The chain's CDR3 is CASEPGQINQETQYF. For the CDR3, the DNA is TGCGCCAGCGAACCGGGACAGATCAACCAAGAGACCCAGTACTTC. Based on the CDR3 plus reference TRBV5-1 and TRBJ2-5, the full variable domain is KAGVTQTPRYLIKTRGQQVTLSCSPISGHRSVSWYQQTPGQGLQFLFEYFSETQRNKGNFPGRFSGRQFSNSRSEMNVSTLELGDSALYLCASEPGQINQETQYFGPGTRLLVL.

This clone was counted a single time. V and J are TRBV27 and TRBJ2-3, with 7 bases lining up with TRBD2. J lost 4 bases, V lost 2 bases, and 6 bases had no gene match. This CDR3 contains 15 residues. Per germline, CDR1 MNHEY and CDR2 SMNVEV (reference sequence). In DNA form, the CDR3 reads TGTGCCAGCAGTTTAATCGGCGGGGGAGCAGATACGCAGTATTTT. Amino acid sequence: CASSLIGGGADTQYF.

The V gene is TRBV6-5, the J gene TRBJ2-1; 13 positions agree with TRBD2. Per the germline V gene, CDR1 is MNHEY and CDR2 is SVGAGI. The CDR3 runs 15 residues. The ends lost 4 bases at V and 8 bases at J; junction bases unmatched: 5. The CDR3 spells CASSLTSGGGDEQFF. In DNA form, the CDR3 reads TGTGCCAGCAGTTTAACTAGCGGGGGGGGAGATGAGCAGTTCTTC.

The chain links TRBV28 to TRBJ1-2, with TRBD1 identical over 8 bases. The germline V gene has CDR1 MDHEN and CDR2 SYDVKM. The CDR3 covers 15 residues. V lost 1 base and J lost 3; bases outside the gene matches: 4. This chain's CDR3 is CASSLSQTGDYGYTF. Here the CDR3 DNA reads TGTGCCAGCAGTTTATCCCAGACAGGGGACTATGGCTACACCTTC.

This rearrangement joins TRBV14 to TRBJ2-5; D is undetermined. CDR1 and CDR2 (germline): SGHDN, FVKESK. V lost 3 bases and J lost 0, with 8 bases in between. This CDR3 contains 14 residues. CDR3 nucleotides: TGTGCCAGCAGCCACCACTTGTACCAAGAGACCCAGTACTTC. Its translation: CASSHHLYQETQYF.

The rearrangement uses TRBV6-1 and TRBJ2-3, with D unclear. Germline V CDR1 and CDR2: MNHNS, SASEGT. This CDR3 is built from 9 residues. Trimming took off 6 bases at V and 12 bases at J, with 7 bases between the two ends. Here the CDR3 DNA reads TGTGCCAGCAGCGAACTCCAGTATTTT. Translation: CASSELQYF.

This chain joins TRBV29-1 and TRBJ2-1; 15 nucleotides align to TRBD2. The junction had 11 bases not matched to a gene; V was cut back by 4 bases and J by 7 bases. The CDR3 runs to 17 residues. Germline V CDR1 and CDR2: SQVTM, ANQGSEA. CDR3 sequence: CSVGGLAGGILRNEQFF. The DNA for the CDR3 is TGCAGCGTTGGGGGACTAGCGGGAGGAATTCTGAGGAATGAGCAGTTCTTC.

The chain is built from TRBV21-1 and TRBJ2-6. TRBV21-1 constitutes a pseudogene. The CDR3 has 17 amino acids. The CDR3 protein is CASRAIVQQSRANVLTF. DNA of the CDR3: TGTGCCAGCAGGGCGATCGTACAACAAAGTCGGGCCAACGTCCTGACTTTC.